The 11 T cell receptor beta chains reported below all come from one sample, sequenced in a study of cytomegalovirus exposure and HLA in healthy donors. PCR amplification relied on 60 Vbeta primers (plus 13 Jbeta primers). Sequenced by immunoSEQ multiplex PCR; TCRdb stores in-frame clones only, minus some. The table records 250,000 or so clones, over 70% of them present only once. Source material: PBMCs. These receptors were obtained from a woman aged 60-75 years in good health and CMV-seropositive.

With regard to this clone: An end of the junction differs from the germline gene, which may be a read error. CDR3 DNA: TGTGCCAGCAGTCGGGACAGCCACAACACCGGGGAACTGTTTTTT. This translates into CASSRDSHNTGELFF. V and J are TRBV28 and TRBJ2-2, with 7 bases aligning to TRBD1. Germline values: CDR1 MDHEN, CDR2 SYDVKM. The CDR3 spans 15 residues.

The rearrangement links TRBV23-1 to TRBJ2-7, with 12 bases aligning to TRBD1. TRBV23-1 is known as an ORF, though its function is uncertain. J was trimmed by 5 bases and V by 3 bases; bases with no gene match: 11. The CDR3 extends over 17 amino acids. The DNA of the CDR3 is TGCGCCAGCAGTCATACCAAGAGGGGGACAGGGGGCCACGAGCAGTACTTC. It codes for CASSHTKRGTGGHEQYF.

This chain joins TRBV5-5 and TRBJ2-1, with D tentatively TRBD2 (6 bases). V was shortened by 6 bases and J by 0 bases, with 16 bases between the two germline ends. This CDR3 is 16 amino acids long. The V gene's germline CDR1 is SGHKS and CDR2 YYEKEE (reference sequence). CDR3 protein: CASTQREPSSYNEQFF. CDR3 coding DNA: TGTGCCAGCACCCAACGGGAGCCGAGCTCCTACAATGAGCAGTTCTTC.

The chain couples TRBV7-9 to TRBJ2-1, with D maybe TRBD2 (5 bases). Trimming took off 3 bases at V and 0 bases at J, with 6 bases between the two ends. Germline CDR1 and CDR2: SEHNR and FQNEAQ (reference sequence). The CDR3 contains 14 residues. CDR3 region: CASSFRDSYNEQFF. The CDR3 coding sequence is TGTGCCAGCAGCTTTCGGGACTCCTACAATGAGCAGTTCTTC.

V usage is TRBV19 and J usage is TRBJ2-7, with D possibly TRBD2 on 5 matching bases. V was pared by 1 base and J by 2 bases, with 9 bases between. CDR1 LNHDA and CDR2 SQIVND come from the germline V gene (reference sequence). This CDR3 spans 14 amino acids. The CDR3 DNA is TGTGCCAGTAGTATAGCACGGGGTCCCTACGAGCAGTACTTC. Its protein is CASSIARGPYEQYF.

V is TRBV13 and J is TRBJ2-1; 14 bases match TRBD2. Trimming at V came to 4 bases and at J to 7 bases, leaving 6 bases not matched to a gene. Germline V gene data show CDR1 as PRHDT and CDR2 as FYEKMQ (reference sequence). CDR3 length: 16 amino acids. CDR3 amino acids: CASSSRLAGGHNEQFF. DNA for the CDR3: TGTGCCAGCAGCTCCCGACTAGCGGGAGGGCATAATGAGCAGTTCTTC.

The chain employs TRBV7-6 and TRBJ2-2; 7 nucleotides line up with TRBD2. Germline CDR1 reads SGHVS; CDR2 reads FNYEAQ. V was clipped by 4 bases and J by 0 bases; unmatched bases: 5. CDR3 length: 16 amino acids. The CDR3 region is CASSSLARSNTGELFF. CDR3 in DNA: TGTGCCAGCAGCTCACTAGCGCGCTCGAACACCGGGGAGCTGTTTTTT.

The rearrangement joins TRBV2 to TRBJ1-2, with 8 bases identical to TRBD1. The CDR3 loop spans 14 amino acids. Trimming removed 6 bases from V and 4 bases from J; junction bases left unmatched: 7. CDR1 and CDR2 (germline): SNHLY, FYNNEI. The DNA for the CDR3 is TGTGCCAGCAGGAATAGACAGGGGATCTATGGCTACACCTTC. Translating it yields CASRNRQGIYGYTF.

V gene TRBV5-1 combines with J gene TRBJ1-2; D call uncertain. Germline V gene data show CDR1 as SGHRS and CDR2 as YFSETQ. Trimming took 4 bases from V and 0 from J, leaving 7 bases between them. The CDR3 loop spans 13 amino acids. CDR3 loop: CASSAGTNYGYTF. For the CDR3, the DNA is TGCGCCAGCAGCGCGGGGACTAACTATGGCTACACCTTC.

The chain has TRBV27 and TRBJ2-3; a weak D match, TRBD1 (5 bases). The germline V gene has CDR1 MNHEY and CDR2 SMNVEV (reference sequence). V shed 5 bases and J shed 6 bases, with 18 bases lying between them. CDR3 length: 15 amino acids. For the CDR3, the DNA is TGTGCCAGCAGTCGCCGGATCTCACAGGTTGATACGCAGTATTTT. Translated, it gives CASSRRISQVDTQYF.

The chain carries TRBV28 and TRBJ2-5; 7 positions agree with TRBD1. The tail of the sequence fits TRBJ2-7 better, so the J call may be wrong. The CDR3 consists of 15 residues. Germline V lookup: CDR1 MDHEN, CDR2 SYDVKM. CDR3 residues: CASSSPGTDSYEQYF. DNA of the CDR3: TGTGCCAGCAGTTCTCCCGGGACAGACTCCTACGAGCAGTACTTC.